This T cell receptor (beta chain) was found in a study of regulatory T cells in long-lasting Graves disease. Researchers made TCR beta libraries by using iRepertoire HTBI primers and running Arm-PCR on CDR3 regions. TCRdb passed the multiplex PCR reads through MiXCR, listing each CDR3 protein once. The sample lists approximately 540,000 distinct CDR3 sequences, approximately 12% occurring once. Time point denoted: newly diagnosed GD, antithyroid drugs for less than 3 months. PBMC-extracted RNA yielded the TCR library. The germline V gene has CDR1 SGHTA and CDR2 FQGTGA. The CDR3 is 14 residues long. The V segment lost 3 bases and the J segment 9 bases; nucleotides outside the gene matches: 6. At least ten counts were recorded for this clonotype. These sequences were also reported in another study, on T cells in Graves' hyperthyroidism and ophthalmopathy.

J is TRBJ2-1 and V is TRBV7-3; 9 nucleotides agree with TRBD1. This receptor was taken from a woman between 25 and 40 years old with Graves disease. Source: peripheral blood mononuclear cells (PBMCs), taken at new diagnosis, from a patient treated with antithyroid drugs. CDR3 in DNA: TGTGCCAGCAGCTTGGGACAGGGTCCGACTGAGCAGTTCTTC. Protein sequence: CASSLGQGPTEQFF.